These T cell receptor beta chains were read from a single sample in a study of blood T cell repertoires in COVID-19. The assay was immunoSEQ multiplex PCR, and TCRdb's table has in-frame clones only and misses some. The profile shows about 130,000 clones, nearly 90% of them singletons. The sequenced sample consisted of peripheral blood. The receptors were gathered from a woman older than 75 with acute or convalescent COVID-19. CDR3s include the opening cysteine and the closing phenylalanine or tryptophan. The D gene is left open where the match is weak. A clone size is listed for some rows: how often the clone was seen (once, few, many), or a class if it is expanded.

d_call	clone_size	j_call	v_call	cdr3_aa	cdr3_nt
TRBD1	.	TRBJ2-7	TRBV19	CASSTGDRGSYEQYF	TGTGCCAGTAGTACGGGGGACAGGGGGTCCTACGAGCAGTACTTC
.	.	TRBJ1-5	TRBV2	CASSEALRGLHSNQPQHF	TGTGCCAGCAGTGAAGCGCTTCGGGGACTACATAGCAATCAGCCCCAGCATTTT
.	.	TRBJ1-1	TRBV2	CASTSTANTEAFF	TGTGCCAGCACATCGACAGCGAACACTGAAGCTTTCTTT
TRBD1	.	TRBJ1-6	TRBV27	CASKGQGVHSPLHF	TGTGCCAGCAAGGGACAGGGGGTACATTCACCCCTCCACTTT
TRBD2	.	TRBJ2-3	TRBV24-1	CATTGGRGLSTDTQYF	TGTGCCACGACGGGGGGTCGCGGCCTTAGCACAGATACGCAGTATTTT
.	.	TRBJ2-3	TRBV2	CASSRAATQTTDTQYF	TGTGCCAGCAGCAGAGCAGCGACGCAGACTACAGATACGCAGTATTTT
.	.	TRBJ2-7	TRBV6-1	CASSEAQLTEQYF	TGTGCCAGCAGTGAAGCTCAACTTACCGAGCAGTACTTC
.	.	TRBJ1-5	TRBV5-1	CASSFTGESNQPQHF	TGCGCCAGCAGCTTCACGGGGGAAAGCAATCAGCCCCAGCATTTT
.	.	TRBJ1-4	TRBV5-1	CASSLGGNEKLFF	TGCGCCAGCAGCTTGGGAGGTAATGAAAAACTGTTTTTT
.	.	TRBJ1-2	TRBV28	CASSSAPEGTPYGYTF	TGTGCCAGCAGTTCCGCCCCTGAGGGTACTCCCTATGGCTACACCTTC
.	.	TRBJ1-2	TRBV5-1	CASSLEGQGSGYTF	TGCGCCAGCAGCTTGGAGGGGCAGGGTAGTGGCTACACCTTC
TRBD1	.	TRBJ1-5	TRBV10-3	CAISGQGAQPQHF	TGTGCCATCAGTGGACAGGGAGCTCAGCCCCAGCATTTT
TRBD1	.	TRBJ2-5	TRBV18	CASSPQQGAWETQYF	TGTGCCAGCTCACCACAACAGGGGGCTTGGGAGACCCAGTACTTC
.	.	TRBJ1-6	TRBV19	CASSISTGILYSPLHF	TGTGCCAGTAGTATATCGACAGGAATTCTTTATTCACCCCTCCACTTT
.	.	TRBJ1-1	TRBV18	CASSPTVGGKMNTEAFF	TGTGCCAGCTCACCCACGGTCGGGGGGAAAATGAACACTGAAGCTTTCTTT
TRBD1	few	TRBJ2-7	TRBV11-2	CASSPGGSNEQYF	TGTGCCAGCAGCCCAGGGGGCTCAAACGAGCAGTACTTC
.	.	TRBJ1-1	TRBV7-2	CASSPEPGNTEAFF	TGTGCCAGCAGCCCGGAACCGGGGAACACTGAAGCTTTCTTT
.	few	TRBJ2-1	TRBV9	CASSVGVWNEQFF	TGTGCCAGCAGCGTAGGAGTCTGGAATGAGCAGTTCTTC
.	.	TRBJ1-1	TRBV2	CASSDRSSAEAFF	TGTGCCAGCAGTGACAGGTCTTCAGCCGAAGCTTTCTTT
TRBD1	once	TRBJ1-6	TRBV7-2	CASSVRQGSPLHF	TGTGCCAGCAGCGTACGACAGGGGTCACCCCTCCACTTT